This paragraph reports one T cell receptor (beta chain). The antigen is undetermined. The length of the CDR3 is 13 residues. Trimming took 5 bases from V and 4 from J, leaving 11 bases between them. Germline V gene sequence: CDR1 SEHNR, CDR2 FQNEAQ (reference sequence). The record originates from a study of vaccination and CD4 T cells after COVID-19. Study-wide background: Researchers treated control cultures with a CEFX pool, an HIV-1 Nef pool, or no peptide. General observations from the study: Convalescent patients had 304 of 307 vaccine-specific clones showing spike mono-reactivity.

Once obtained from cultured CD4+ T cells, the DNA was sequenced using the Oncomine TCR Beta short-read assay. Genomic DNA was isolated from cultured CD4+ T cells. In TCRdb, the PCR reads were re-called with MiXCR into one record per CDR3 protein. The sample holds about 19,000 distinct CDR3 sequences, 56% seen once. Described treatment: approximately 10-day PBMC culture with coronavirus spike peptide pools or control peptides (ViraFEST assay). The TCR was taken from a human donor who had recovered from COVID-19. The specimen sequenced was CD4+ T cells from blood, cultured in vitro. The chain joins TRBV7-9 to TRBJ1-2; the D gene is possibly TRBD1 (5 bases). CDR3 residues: CASSRGTVYGYTF. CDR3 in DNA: TGTGCCAGCAGCCGAGGGACTGTCTATGGCTACACCTTC.